This entry describes one T cell receptor (beta chain). Primers included in the PCR were 60 Vbeta and 13 Jbeta primers. This table comes from immunoSEQ multiplex PCR, and its TCRdb copy is limited to in-frame clones, with some not included. Altogether about 170,000 clones are present, around 81% being singletons, with the ten largest covering around 2%. The CDR3 length is 15 residues. Germline lookup yields CDR1 SGHDT and CDR2 YYEEEE. V gave up 3 bases and J gave up 7 bases; unmatched junction bases: 9. These data belong to a study of cytomegalovirus exposure and HLA in healthy donors. The TCR sequence derives from a woman aged 25 to 39 in good health and CMV-seropositive. The gene calls are TRBV5-6 and TRBJ2-1, with 8 bases that match TRBD2. Sample: PBMCs. This CDR3 is CASSSGTRWTNEQFF. In DNA form, the CDR3 reads TGTGCCAGCAGCTCCGGGACTAGGTGGACGAATGAGCAGTTCTTC.